The next 27 T cell receptor beta chains were all read from a single sample in a study of identifying expanded T cells in peripheral blood. This table comes from immunoSEQ multiplex PCR, and its TCRdb copy is limited to in-frame clones, with some not included. The top ten clones hold around 4.3% of a sample with approximately 63,000 clones, around 87% of them seen once. The sample taken for sequencing was blood. The receptors originated from a person between 18 and 75 years old in good health.

The chain links TRBV5-1 to TRBJ1-5; D unresolved. V was shortened by 3 bases and J by 7 bases, with 17 bases between the two germline ends. This CDR3 is built from 15 residues. In germline, CDR1 is SGHRS, CDR2 YFSETQ. Written as DNA, the CDR3 is TGCGCCAGCAGCTGGATGGGAGGGCTTGGGCAGCCCCAGCATTTT. Its protein is CASSWMGGLGQPQHF. The full variable domain, its missing parts supplied by reference TRBV5-1 and TRBJ1-5, is KAGVTQTPRYLIKTRGQQVTLSCSPISGHRSVSWYQQTPGQGLQFLFEYFSETQRNKGNFPGRFSGRQFSNSRSEMNVSTLELGDSALYLCASSWMGGLGQPQHFGDGTRLSIL.

This clone was seen a single time. V and J are TRBV29-1 and TRBJ2-3; perhaps TRBD2 as D (6 bases). The CDR3 loop spans 13 amino acids. V was cut by 4 bases and J by 3 bases, with 11 bases left in between. The V gene's germline CDR1 is SQVTM and CDR2 ANQGSEA. CDR3 nucleotide sequence: TGCAGCGTTGGGGGCGCGGGGACAGATACGCAGTATTTT. This encodes CSVGGAGTDTQYF.

V usage is TRBV7-8 and J usage is TRBJ2-3; 8 nucleotides match TRBD2. Looked up from germline, CDR1 is SGHVS and CDR2 is FQNEAQ. The CDR3 has 15 amino acids. V was clipped by 5 bases and J by 5 bases; unmatched bases: 9. The CDR3 DNA is TGTGCCAGCAGCAAAAGCGGGGGTGGAGAAGATACGCAGTATTTT. Protein: CASSKSGGGEDTQYF.

V and J are TRBV7-3 and TRBJ1-2; the match to TRBD1 covers 9 bases. Germline CDR1 is SGHTA and CDR2 is FQGTGA. Germline trimming cut 4 bases from V and 6 bases from J; bases unmatched to any gene: 3. The CDR3 runs 13 residues. CDR3 region: CASSYGTGHGYTF. CDR3 bases: TGTGCCAGCAGCTATGGGACAGGGCATGGCTACACCTTC. The variable domain in full, with the rest retrieved from reference TRBV7-3 and TRBJ1-2, is GAGVSQTPSNKVTEKGKYVELRCDPISGHTALYWYRQSLGQGPEFLIYFQGTGAADDSGLPNDRFFAVRPEGSVSTLKIQRTERGDSAVYLCASSYGTGHGYTFGSGTRLTVV.

Of note for this clone: Other DNA sequences from this sample encode an identical CDR3 as well. The V gene is TRBV5-1, the J gene TRBJ2-1; maybe TRBD2 (5 bases). This CDR3 region has 15 residues. The V gene lost 0 bases and the J gene lost 0 bases, with 7 bases spanning the gap. Germline lookup yields CDR1 SGHRS and CDR2 YFSETQ. The CDR3 DNA follows: TGCGCCAGCAGCTTGGACGGGGTCTCCTACAATGAGCAGTTCTTC. Residues: CASSLDGVSYNEQFF.

V usage is TRBV2 and J usage is TRBJ1-1; the D is unclear. The ends were cut back, 2 bases at V and 1 base at J, with 11 bases in the middle. CDR3 length: 15 residues. Germline V gene data show CDR1 as SNHLY and CDR2 as FYNNEI. CDR3 nucleotides: TGTGCCAGCAGTGAACTGGGAGAGGGGAACACTGAAGCTTTCTTT. Amino acid sequence: CASSELGEGNTEAFF.

The chain combines TRBV6-1 with TRBJ2-7, with 7 bases fitting TRBD2. The ends lost 3 bases at V and 0 bases at J; junction bases unmatched: 11. The V gene's germline CDR1 is MNHNS and CDR2 SASEGT. The CDR3 contains 17 residues. The CDR3 bases are TGTGCCAGCAGTGACCCGACTAGCCCGATAAGCTCCTACGAGCAGTACTTC. Protein product: CASSDPTSPISSYEQYF.

J is TRBJ2-6 and V is TRBV23-1, with a weak D call TRBD2 (7 bases). TRBV23-1 is treated as an ORF (open reading frame) with a function not yet certain. Trimming shortened V by 2 bases and J by 1 base, and 12 bases separated the two germline ends. This CDR3 is built from 17 residues. The CDR3 here is CASSQGGGLSGANVLTF. CDR3 coding DNA: TGCGCCAGCAGTCAAGGGGGGGGCCTATCTGGGGCCAACGTCCTGACTTTC.

The chain carries TRBV6-1 and TRBJ2-7; the D gene is possibly TRBD2 (6 bases). CDR3 length: 14 amino acids. V was cut by 5 bases and J by 7 bases, with 18 bases left in between. The germline gives CDR1 MNHNS, CDR2 SASEGT. The CDR3 DNA reads TGTGCCAGCAGTTCCGGGAGCGACGCGGGGGAGCAGTACTTC. This sequence encodes CASSSGSDAGEQYF.

The chain has TRBV2 and TRBJ2-7; D might be TRBD1 or TRBD2, each matching 5 bases. The CDR3 spans 18 residues. Per the germline V gene, CDR1 is SNHLY and CDR2 is FYNNEI. Deletions cut 0 bases from V and 0 bases from J, with 18 bases between. The CDR3 bases are TGTGCCAGCAGTGAAGCCCAGTACGGGGCTATGAGCTCCTACGAGCAGTACTTC. Its translation is CASSEAQYGAMSSYEQYF. The whole variable domain, filled in from reference TRBV2 and TRBJ2-7, reads EPEVTQTPSHQVTQMGQEVILRCVPISNHLYFYWYRQILGQKVEFLVSFYNNEISEKSEIFDDQFSVERPDGSNFTLKIRSTKLEDSAMYFCASSEAQYGAMSSYEQYFGPGTRLTVT.

This clone was counted only a few times. This sequence joins TRBV30 and TRBJ2-3, with D possibly being TRBD2 (5 bases). The CDR3 totals 15 residues. Germline loops: CDR1 GTSNPN, CDR2 SVGIG (reference sequence). Trimming removed 0 bases at V and 2 bases at J, with 12 bases between. CDR3: CAWSVVGLDTDTQYF. The CDR3 DNA follows: TGTGCCTGGAGTGTTGTAGGACTTGACACAGATACGCAGTATTTT.

The chain has TRBV19 and TRBJ2-7, with 8 bases fitting TRBD1. Trimming at V came to 9 bases and at J to 3 bases, leaving 4 bases not matched to a gene. The CDR3 runs 12 residues. In germline, CDR1 is LNHDA, CDR2 SQIVND (reference sequence). The CDR3 loop reads CASGDRSYEQYF. DNA for the CDR3: TGTGCCAGCGGGGACAGGAGCTACGAGCAGTACTTC.

This clone was found once. One end of the junction does not line up with germline, which may come from a read error. V and J are TRBV28 and TRBJ1-3; D unresolved. From germline, CDR1 is MDHEN and CDR2 SYDVKM. The CDR3 is 10 residues long. DNA for the CDR3: TGTGGCAGCGTTGGAAACACCATATATTTT. It is translated as CGSVGNTIYF.

The chain is built from TRBV13 and TRBJ2-4, with a tentative D call TRBD2 (6 bases). Germline CDR1 PRHDT, CDR2 FYEKMQ (reference sequence). The CDR3 has 17 residues. Trimming took 5 bases from V and 3 from J, leaving 20 bases between them. CDR3 sequence: CASSLGLPGVVKNIQYF. The CDR3 bases are TGTGCCAGCAGCCTCGGACTCCCGGGGGTGGTCAAAAACATTCAGTACTTC.

This clone was seen at least ten times. The gene calls are TRBV6-4 and TRBJ2-2, with D possibly TRBD2 on 5 matching bases. The CDR3 consists of 13 residues. Trimming removed 5 bases from V and 1 base from J, with 5 bases in between. Germline V gene sequence: CDR1 MRHNA, CDR2 SNTAGT. CDR3 bases: TGTGCCAGCAGTAGCGGGAACACCGGGGAGCTGTTTTTT. As protein: CASSSGNTGELFF.

V is TRBV7-2 and J is TRBJ2-3; D is perhaps TRBD2 (5 bases). This CDR3 has 12 residues. Germline V gene sequence: CDR1 SGHTA, CDR2 FQGNSA. V gave up 3 bases and J gave up 6 bases, with 7 bases separating them. The CDR3 DNA is TGTGCCAGCAGCTTCCGCGGGGATACGCAGTATTTT. Translating it yields CASSFRGDTQYF. The full variable domain, with the rest looked up from reference TRBV7-2 and TRBJ2-3, is GAGVSQSPSNKVTEKGKDVELRCDPISGHTALYWYRQSLGQGLEFLIYFQGNSAPDKSGLPSDRFSAERTGGSVSTLTIQRTQQEDSAVYLCASSFRGDTQYFGPGTRLTVL.

The V call is TRBV27, the J call TRBJ1-2; 7 positions match TRBD1. The CDR3 length is 12 residues. V shed 5 bases, J shed 9 bases, and the junction held 6 bases outside the gene matches. Germline values: CDR1 MNHEY, CDR2 SMNVEV (reference sequence). The CDR3 DNA is TGTGCCAGCAGTGTGACAGGGAGCAGCTACACCTTC. Protein product: CASSVTGSSYTF.

This chain links TRBV19 with TRBJ2-1; 9 positions match TRBD2. Trimming removed 4 bases from V and 2 bases from J; junction bases left unmatched: 3. The CDR3 loop spans 15 amino acids. Germline V gene data show CDR1 as LNHDA and CDR2 as SQIVND (reference sequence). The CDR3 here is CASSTTSGAYNEQFF. In nucleotides, the CDR3 is TGTGCCAGTAGTACGACTAGCGGAGCCTACAATGAGCAGTTCTTC.

The chain carries TRBV28 and TRBJ2-2; 10 bases agree with TRBD1. Germline CDR1 is MDHEN and CDR2 is SYDVKM. The CDR3 runs 15 residues. With 10 bases clipped from V and 3 bases from J, the junction kept 8 bases outside the gene matches. The CDR3 loop is CATKFGTGDTGELFF. The CDR3 nucleotides read TGTGCCACCAAGTTTGGGACAGGGGACACCGGGGAGCTGTTTTTT.

This chain connects TRBV11-1 to TRBJ2-2; D not resolved. The CDR3 spans 13 residues. Trimming stripped 3 bases from V and 2 bases from J, with 4 bases between. Germline CDR1 is SGHAT and CDR2 is FQDESV (reference sequence). The CDR3 DNA follows: TGTGCCAGCAGCTTTATAAACACCGGGGAGCTGTTTTTT. Amino acids: CASSFINTGELFF.

This CDR3 is CASSSARAGSYNEQFF. The CDR3 DNA reads as TGTGCCAGCAGTTCAGCGCGGGCGGGCTCCTACAATGAGCAGTTCTTC. The chain carries TRBV6-5 and TRBJ2-1, with D possibly being TRBD2 (5 bases). V was pared by 4 bases and J by 0 bases, with 13 bases between. This CDR3 region has 16 residues. Germline V gene lookup returns CDR1 MNHEY and CDR2 SVGAGI.

This clone was detected only once. The rearrangement uses TRBV4-2 and TRBJ2-1, with 12 bases that match TRBD2. Trimming at V came to 0 bases and at J to 7 bases, leaving 10 bases not matched to a gene. Germline V gene sequence: CDR1 LGHNA, CDR2 YNFKEQ. The CDR3 runs to 18 residues. The CDR3 loop reads CASSQDPPGLAGLNEQFF. Written as DNA, the CDR3 is TGTGCCAGCAGCCAAGATCCCCCGGGACTAGCGGGCCTTAATGAGCAGTTCTTC.

The CDR3 DNA reads TGTGCCATCAGTATTACTAGCGGGAGGGACTACGAGCAGTACTTC. Residues: CAISITSGRDYEQYF. The V call is TRBV10-3, the J call TRBJ2-7; 13 positions agree with TRBD2. In germline, CDR1 is ENHRY, CDR2 SYGVKD. The CDR3 is 15 amino acids. V was pared by 5 bases and J by 3 bases, with 4 bases of the junction left unmatched.

The V and J genes are TRBV7-3 and TRBJ2-1, with 9 bases lining up with TRBD2. The germline V gene encodes CDR1 SGHTA and CDR2 FQGTGA. Trimming took 2 bases from V and 4 from J; bases not matched to a gene: 6. The CDR3 runs 16 residues. The DNA for the CDR3 is TGTGCCAGCAGCTTATTGGGACTAGCTTATTACAATGAGCAGTTCTTC. This gives the protein CASSLLGLAYYNEQFF.

The CDR3 here is CASSQEGDSGANVLTF. The CDR3, as DNA: TGTGCCAGCAGCCAAGAGGGGGACTCTGGGGCCAACGTCCTGACTTTC. This rearrangement joins TRBV4-2 to TRBJ2-6, with D perhaps assigned TRBD1 or TRBD2 (5 bases each). Per germline, CDR1 LGHNA and CDR2 YNFKEQ. Trimming cost V 0 bases and J 0 bases, with 6 bases left between them. The CDR3 covers 16 residues.

The chain couples TRBV21-1 to TRBJ1-1. TRBV21-1 has pseudogene status. The CDR3 runs 15 residues. The CDR3 spells CASSKAGLMNTEAFF. In DNA, the CDR3 is TGTGCCAGCAGCAAAGCGGGACTGATGAACACTGAAGCTTTCTTT.

This clone was seen a single time. This chain uses TRBV6-5 with TRBJ2-7; D could derive from TRBD1 or TRBD2 (6 bases each). The V gene lost 4 bases and the J gene lost 2 bases, with 9 bases spanning the gap. Germline loops: CDR1 MNHEY, CDR2 SVGAGI. This CDR3 spans 13 amino acids. The CDR3 loop is CASSWGATYEQYF. The CDR3 DNA follows: TGTGCCAGCAGTTGGGGGGCCACCTACGAGCAGTACTTC.